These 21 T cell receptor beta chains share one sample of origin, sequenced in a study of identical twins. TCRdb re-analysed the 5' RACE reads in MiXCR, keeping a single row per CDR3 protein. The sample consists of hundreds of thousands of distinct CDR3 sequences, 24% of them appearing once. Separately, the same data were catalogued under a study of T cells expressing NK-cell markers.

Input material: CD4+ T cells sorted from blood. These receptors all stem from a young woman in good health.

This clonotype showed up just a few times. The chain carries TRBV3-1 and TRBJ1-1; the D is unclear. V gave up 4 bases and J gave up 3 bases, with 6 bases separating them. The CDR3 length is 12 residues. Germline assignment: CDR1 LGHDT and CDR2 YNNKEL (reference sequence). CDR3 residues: CASSPKHTEAFF. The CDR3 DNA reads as TGTGCCAGCAGCCCTAAACACACTGAAGCTTTCTTT.

In nucleotides, the CDR3 is TGCGCCAGCAGCAGGGACAGGAACTACGAGCAGTACTTC. The encoded protein is CASSRDRNYEQYF. The chain links TRBV5-1 to TRBJ2-7; 8 nucleotides agree with TRBD1. V dropped 4 bases and J dropped 3; count of bases not matched to a gene: 3. This CDR3 region has 13 residues. Germline assignment: CDR1 SGHRS and CDR2 YFSETQ.

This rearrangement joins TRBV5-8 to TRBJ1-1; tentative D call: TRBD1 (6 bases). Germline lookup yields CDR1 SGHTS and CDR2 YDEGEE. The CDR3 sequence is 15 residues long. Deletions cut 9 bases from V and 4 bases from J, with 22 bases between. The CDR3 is CAIRPRDLDSTEAFF. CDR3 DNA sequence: TGTGCCATCAGACCGAGGGACCTGGACAGCACTGAAGCTTTCTTT.

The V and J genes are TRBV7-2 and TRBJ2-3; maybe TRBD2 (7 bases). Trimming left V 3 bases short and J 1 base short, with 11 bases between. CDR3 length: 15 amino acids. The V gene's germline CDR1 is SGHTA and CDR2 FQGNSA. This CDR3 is CASSFQGGGTDTQYF. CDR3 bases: TGTGCCAGCAGCTTCCAAGGGGGGGGCACAGATACGCAGTATTTT. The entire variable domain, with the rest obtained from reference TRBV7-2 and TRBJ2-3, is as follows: GAGVSQSPSNKVTEKGKDVELRCDPISGHTALYWYRQSLGQGLEFLIYFQGNSAPDKSGLPSDRFSAERTGGSVSTLTIQRTQQEDSAVYLCASSFQGGGTDTQYFGPGTRLTVL.

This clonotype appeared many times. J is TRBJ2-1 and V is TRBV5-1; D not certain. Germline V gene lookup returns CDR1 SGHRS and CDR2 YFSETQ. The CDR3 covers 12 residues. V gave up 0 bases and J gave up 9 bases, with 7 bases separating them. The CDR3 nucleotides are TGCGCCAGCAGCTTGGGTGGAGTTGAGCAGTTCTTC. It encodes CASSLGGVEQFF.

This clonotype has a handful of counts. Here the CDR3 reads CASSVDPGGEQFF. CDR3 in DNA: TGTGCCAGCAGCGTAGACCCAGGGGGTGAGCAGTTCTTC. V and J are TRBV9 and TRBJ2-1, with 7 bases identical to TRBD1. The CDR3 contains 13 residues. The germline CDR1 and CDR2 sequences are SGDLS and YYNGEE. Germline trimming cut 0 bases from V and 9 bases from J; bases unmatched to any gene: 3.

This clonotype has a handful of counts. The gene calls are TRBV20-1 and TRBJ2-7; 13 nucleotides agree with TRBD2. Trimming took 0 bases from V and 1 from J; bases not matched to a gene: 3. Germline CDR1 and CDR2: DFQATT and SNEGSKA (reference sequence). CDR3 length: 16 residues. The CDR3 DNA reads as TGCAGTGCTAGAGAATTGGGACTAGCGGGGTCCTACGAGCAGTACTTC. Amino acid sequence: CSARELGLAGSYEQYF.

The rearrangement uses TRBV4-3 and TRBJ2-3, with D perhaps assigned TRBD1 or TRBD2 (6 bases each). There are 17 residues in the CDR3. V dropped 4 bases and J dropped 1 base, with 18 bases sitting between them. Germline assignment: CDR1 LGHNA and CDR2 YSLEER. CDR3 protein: CASSLRGPGEGTDTQYF. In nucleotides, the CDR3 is TGCGCCAGCAGCCTCCGGGGGCCGGGGGAAGGCACAGATACGCAGTATTTT.

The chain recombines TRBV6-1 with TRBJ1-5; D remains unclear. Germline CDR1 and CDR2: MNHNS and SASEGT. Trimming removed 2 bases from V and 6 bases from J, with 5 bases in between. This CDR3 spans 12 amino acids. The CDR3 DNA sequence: TGTGCCAGCAGTGAACAGGTTCAGCCCCAGCATTTT. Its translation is CASSEQVQPQHF.

In DNA form, the CDR3 reads TGTGCCATCAGTCCTCAGGGACAGAGAAATAATTCACCCCTCCACTTT. It specifies CAISPQGQRNNSPLHF. This chain connects TRBV10-3 to TRBJ1-6, with 7 bases identical to TRBD1. The CDR3 is made up of 16 amino acids. The ends lost 5 bases at V and 5 bases at J; junction bases unmatched: 9. The germline gives CDR1 ENHRY, CDR2 SYGVKD.

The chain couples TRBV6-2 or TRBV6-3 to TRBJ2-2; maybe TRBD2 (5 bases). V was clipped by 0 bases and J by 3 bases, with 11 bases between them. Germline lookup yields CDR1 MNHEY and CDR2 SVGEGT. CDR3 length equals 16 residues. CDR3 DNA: TGTGCCAGCAGTTACTCGCGTGGGAGTGACACCGGGGAGCTGTTTTTT. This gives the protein CASSYSRGSDTGELFF.

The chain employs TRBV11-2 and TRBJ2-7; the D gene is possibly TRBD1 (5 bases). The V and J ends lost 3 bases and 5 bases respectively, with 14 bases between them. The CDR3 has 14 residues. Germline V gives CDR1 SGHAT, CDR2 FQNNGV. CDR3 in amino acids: CASSFRLGLHEQYF. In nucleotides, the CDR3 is TGTGCCAGCAGCTTCCGACTGGGGCTCCACGAGCAGTACTTC.

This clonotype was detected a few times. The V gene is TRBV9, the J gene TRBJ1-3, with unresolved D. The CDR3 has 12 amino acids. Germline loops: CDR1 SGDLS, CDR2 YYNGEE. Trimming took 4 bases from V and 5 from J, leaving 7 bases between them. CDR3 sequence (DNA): TGTGCCAGCAGCCCTAGTCGAAACACCATATATTTT. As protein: CASSPSRNTIYF.

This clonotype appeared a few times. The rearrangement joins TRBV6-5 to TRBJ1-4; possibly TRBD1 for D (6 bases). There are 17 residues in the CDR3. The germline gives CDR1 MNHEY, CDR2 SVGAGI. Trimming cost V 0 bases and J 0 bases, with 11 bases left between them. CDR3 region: CASSYSGGPPTNEKLFF. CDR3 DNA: TGTGCCAGCAGTTACTCGGGGGGGCCCCCAACTAATGAAAAACTGTTTTTT.

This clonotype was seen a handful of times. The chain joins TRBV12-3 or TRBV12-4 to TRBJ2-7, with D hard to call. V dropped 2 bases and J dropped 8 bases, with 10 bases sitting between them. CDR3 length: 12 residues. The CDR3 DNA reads TGTGCCAGCAGTTTAATGAGGTGGCAGCAGTACTTC. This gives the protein CASSLMRWQQYF.

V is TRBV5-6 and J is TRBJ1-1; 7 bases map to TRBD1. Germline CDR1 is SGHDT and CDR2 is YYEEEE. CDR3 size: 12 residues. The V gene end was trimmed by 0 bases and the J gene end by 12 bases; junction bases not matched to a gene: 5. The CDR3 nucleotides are TGTGCCAGCAGCTTGGACAGGGGAGGACCTTTCTTT. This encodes CASSLDRGGPFF.

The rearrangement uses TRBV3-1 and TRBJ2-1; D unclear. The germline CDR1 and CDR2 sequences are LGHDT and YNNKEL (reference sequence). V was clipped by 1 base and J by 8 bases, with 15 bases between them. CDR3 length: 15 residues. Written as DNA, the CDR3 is TGTGCCAGCAGCCAAGTAACTCTTCCCGTGGATGAGCAGTTCTTC. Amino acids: CASSQVTLPVDEQFF.

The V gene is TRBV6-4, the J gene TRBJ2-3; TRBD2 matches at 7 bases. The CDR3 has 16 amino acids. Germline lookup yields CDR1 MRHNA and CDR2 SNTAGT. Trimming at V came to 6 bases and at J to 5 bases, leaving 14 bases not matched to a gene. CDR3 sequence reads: CASSPGLGRGRDTQYF. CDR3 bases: TGTGCCAGCAGCCCGGGACTGGGGAGGGGTAGAGATACGCAGTATTTT.

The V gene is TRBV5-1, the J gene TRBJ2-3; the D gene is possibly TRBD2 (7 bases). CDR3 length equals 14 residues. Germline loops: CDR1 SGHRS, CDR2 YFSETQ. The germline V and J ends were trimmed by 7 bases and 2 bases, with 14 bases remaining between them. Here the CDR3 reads CASRYGGPTDTQYF. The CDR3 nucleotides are TGCGCCAGCCGGTACGGGGGGCCCACAGATACGCAGTATTTT.

CDR3 in amino acids: CSVGQGFDTDTQYF. The DNA of the CDR3 is TGCAGCGTCGGACAGGGGTTCGACACAGATACGCAGTATTTT. The chain couples TRBV29-1 to TRBJ2-3; TRBD1 agrees at 9 bases. This CDR3 is 14 amino acids long. Trimming took 6 bases from V and 2 from J; bases not matched to a gene: 6. Germline CDR1 and CDR2: SQVTM and ANQGSEA.

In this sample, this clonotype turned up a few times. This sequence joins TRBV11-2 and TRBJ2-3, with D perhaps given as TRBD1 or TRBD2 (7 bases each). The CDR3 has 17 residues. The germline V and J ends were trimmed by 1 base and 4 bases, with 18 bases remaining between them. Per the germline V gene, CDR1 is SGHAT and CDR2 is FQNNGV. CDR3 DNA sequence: TGTGCCAGCAGCTTAGTGACAGGACTAGGGGGCCCAGATACGCAGTATTTT. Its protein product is CASSLVTGLGGPDTQYF.